This record looks at one TCR beta chain sequence and its context. The CDR3 extends over 15 amino acids. CDR1 MNHNY and CDR2 SVGAGI come from the germline V gene (reference sequence). Trimming cost V 0 bases and J 4 bases, with 13 bases left between them. In the source study's methods: Estimation of nucleated cell counts was performed using reference gene primer amplification. Measured with immunoSEQ multiplex PCR; TCRdb has only the in-frame clones, and not every one. V and J calls and clone size are copied from that table; D and trimming were computed from the DNA. This table has approximately 250,000 clones, 65% to 90% appearing once. This record comes from a study of blood T cell repertoires in COVID-19. Background on the study: Some COVID-19 samples were acute and others convalescent; all came from the United States, Italy and Spain. T cells, B-cell-depleted T cells, or PBMCs supplied cDNA or gDNA.

This chain connects TRBV6-6 to TRBJ2-7; a weak D match, TRBD2 (6 bases). The clonotype originates from a woman aged 50 to 60 with acute or convalescent COVID-19. Sequenced input: peripheral blood. CDR3 loop: CASSYSIQGGYEQYF. The CDR3 DNA sequence: TGTGCCAGCAGTTACTCGATCCAGGGAGGATACGAGCAGTACTTC.